The 18 T cell receptor beta chains below were found in one sample sequenced in a study of cytomegalovirus exposure and HLA in healthy donors. Amplification used 60 Vbeta primers and 13 Jbeta primers. Produced via immunoSEQ multiplex PCR; TCRdb's table is partial and in-frame only. In all, the sample yields tens of thousands of clones. The sequenced sample consisted of PBMCs. The origin of the receptors is a woman aged 45-60 years in good health and CMV-seropositive.

The chain uses TRBV5-1 and TRBJ2-1; 10 nucleotides agree with TRBD1. This CDR3 is 17 amino acids long. Trimming took 0 bases from V and 8 from J; bases not matched to a gene: 11. Germline V gene sequence: CDR1 SGHRS, CDR2 YFSETQ. CDR3 bases: TGCGCCAGCAGCTTGGGACCGACAGGGGGCTCGTTCGATGAGCAGTTCTTC. This codes for CASSLGPTGGSFDEQFF. Supplemented by reference TRBV5-1 and TRBJ2-1, the full variable domain reads KAGVTQTPRYLIKTRGQQVTLSCSPISGHRSVSWYQQTPGQGLQFLFEYFSETQRNKGNFPGRFSGRQFSNSRSEMNVSTLELGDSALYLCASSLGPTGGSFDEQFFGPGTRLTVL.

V usage is TRBV6-6 and J usage is TRBJ1-2; TRBD1 aligns across 9 bases. With 6 bases clipped from V and 1 base from J, the junction kept 6 bases outside the gene matches. The CDR3 covers 15 residues. Germline V lookup: CDR1 MNHNY, CDR2 SVGAGI (reference sequence). CDR3: CASRETGGFNYGYTF. CDR3 nucleotides: TGTGCCAGCAGGGAGACAGGGGGATTTAACTATGGCTACACCTTC.

The chain links TRBV28 to TRBJ1-4; 9 bases are a match to TRBD1. Germline V lookup: CDR1 MDHEN, CDR2 SYDVKM. This CDR3 comprises 16 residues. The V gene end was trimmed by 5 bases and the J gene end by 7 bases; junction bases not matched to a gene: 11. The CDR3 nucleotides are TGTGCCAGCAGTATTCTACAGGGGGCGCCCCGTGAAAAACTGTTTTTT. Protein product: CASSILQGAPREKLFF.

This rearrangement joins TRBV7-9 to TRBJ2-2; 10 bases are a match to TRBD1. After removal of 3 bases from V and 2 bases from J, the junction contained 6 bases not matched to a gene. Germline V CDR1 and CDR2: SEHNR, FQNEAQ (reference sequence). The CDR3 extends over 17 amino acids. CDR3 sequence (DNA): TGTGCCAGCAGCTTTCCGACAGGGGGCGCAAACACCGGGGAGCTGTTTTTT. It specifies CASSFPTGGANTGELFF.

The V gene is TRBV28, the J gene TRBJ2-7; the match to TRBD1 covers 9 bases. This CDR3 has 14 residues. V lost 5 bases, J lost 2 bases, and 4 bases stayed unmatched. CDR1 MDHEN and CDR2 SYDVKM come from the germline V gene. The CDR3 DNA is TGTGCCAGCAGTCCGGGGGACAGGGCCTACGAGCAGTACTTC. Translation: CASSPGDRAYEQYF.

This rearrangement joins TRBV30 to TRBJ2-7, with no clear D. The CDR3 is made up of 13 amino acids. Germline-derived CDR1 and CDR2 are GTSNPN and SVGIG (reference sequence). V dropped 0 bases and J dropped 2 bases, with 8 bases sitting between them. CDR3 nucleotides: TGTGCCTGGAGTGTAGACAAGCCCTACGAGCAGTACTTC. This translates into CAWSVDKPYEQYF. Together with reference TRBV30 and TRBJ2-7, the CDR3 gives the full variable domain: SQTIHQWPATLVQPVGSPLSLECTVEGTSNPNLYWYRQAAGRGLQLLFYSVGIGQISSEVPQNLSASRPQDRQFILSSKKLLLSDSGFYLCAWSVDKPYEQYFGPGTRLTVT.

This chain links TRBV30 with TRBJ2-7; TRBD2 matches 9 bases. V gave up 5 bases and J gave up 3 bases; unmatched junction bases: 2. This CDR3 has 12 amino acids. Germline loops: CDR1 GTSNPN, CDR2 SVGIG (reference sequence). The CDR3 sequence is CAWGLARYEQYF. CDR3 in DNA: TGTGCCTGGGGACTAGCGCGCTACGAGCAGTACTTC.

The CDR3: CASSFSSNTEAFF. CDR3 nucleotides: TGTGCCAGCAGCTTTAGCTCGAACACTGAAGCTTTCTTT. V is TRBV5-4 and J is TRBJ1-1; D is ambiguous. V was pared by 2 bases and J by 1 base, with 6 bases between. CDR3 length: 13 residues. The germline CDR1 and CDR2 sequences are SGHNT and YYREEE (reference sequence).

The V gene is TRBV19, the J gene TRBJ1-6; D is perhaps TRBD1 (6 bases). V was trimmed by 5 bases and J by 11 bases, leaving 19 bases between them. Germline V gene lookup returns CDR1 LNHDA and CDR2 SQIVND (reference sequence). The CDR3 loop spans 15 amino acids. The CDR3: CASSLGKQGSTPLHF. In DNA form, the CDR3 reads TGTGCCAGTAGTTTAGGGAAACAGGGTTCAACACCCCTCCACTTT.

CDR3 sequence: CASSLVRDSRYEQYF. The CDR3 region has the DNA TGTGCCAGCAGCTTAGTCCGGGACAGCCGTTACGAGCAGTACTTC. V usage is TRBV7-9 and J usage is TRBJ2-7; 7 nucleotides agree with TRBD1. Trimming took 1 base from V and 4 from J; bases not matched to a gene: 7. Germline CDR1 SEHNR, CDR2 FQNEAQ (reference sequence). This CDR3 region has 15 residues. The variable domain in full, completed from reference TRBV7-9 and TRBJ2-7, reads DTGVSQNPRHKITKRGQNVTFRCDPISEHNRLYWYRQTLGQGPEFLTYFQNEAQLEKSRLLSDRFSAERPKGSFSTLEIQRTEQGDSAMYLCASSLVRDSRYEQYFGPGTRLTVT.

The rearrangement links TRBV18 to TRBJ2-5; TRBD1 matches at 9 bases. The CDR3 consists of 14 residues. The germline V gene has CDR1 KGHSH and CDR2 LQKENI. Trimming took 4 bases from V and 5 from J; bases not matched to a gene: 5. CDR3 region: CASSLQGAGETQYF. In DNA, the CDR3 is TGTGCCAGCTCACTACAGGGGGCCGGGGAGACCCAGTACTTC.

V usage is TRBV4-2 and J usage is TRBJ2-7, with D perhaps TRBD2 (6 bases). V was shortened by 1 base and J by 3 bases, with 10 bases between the two germline ends. The CDR3 is 14 amino acids. Germline lookup yields CDR1 LGHNA and CDR2 YNFKEQ. CDR3 nucleotide sequence: TGTGCCAGCAGCCAAGGGGACTCTTACTACGAGCAGTACTTC. Its protein product is CASSQGDSYYEQYF.

The CDR3 DNA is TGTGCCAGCTCTAAGGGGGCAGGGGCTTTCTTT. It yields the protein CASSKGAGAFF. The chain carries TRBV18 and TRBJ1-1; 7 bases map to TRBD1. Germline lookup yields CDR1 KGHSH and CDR2 LQKENI. V lost 6 bases, J lost 11 bases, and 6 bases stayed unmatched. This CDR3 region has 11 residues.

The chain links TRBV7-8 to TRBJ1-5, with TRBD1 as a possible D gene (5 bases). Germline CDR1 is SGHVS and CDR2 is FQNEAQ. V lost 4 bases to trimming and J lost 3 bases, with 16 bases between them. This CDR3 spans 16 amino acids. This chain's CDR3 is CASSSVARGNNQPQHF. CDR3 sequence (DNA): TGTGCCAGCAGCTCCGTTGCTAGGGGAAACAATCAGCCCCAGCATTTT.

A note on this clone: Additional DNA sequences in this sample encode the identical CDR3. V and J are TRBV4-3 and TRBJ1-1; possibly TRBD1 for D (6 bases). The germline V and J ends were trimmed by 1 base and 5 bases, with 11 bases remaining between them. Germline CDR1 and CDR2: LGHNA and YSLEER. CDR3 length: 14 residues. The CDR3 DNA follows: TGCGCCAGCAGCCAAGGCGGGGGGCAGACTGAAGCTTTCTTT. Its translation is CASSQGGGQTEAFF.

The chain links TRBV7-6 to TRBJ1-1; 8 nucleotides match TRBD1. Germline V gives CDR1 SGHVS, CDR2 FNYEAQ. V lost 0 bases, J lost 5 bases, and 5 bases stayed unmatched. CDR3 size: 15 residues. CDR3 sequence: CASSLAGQVGTEAFF. The CDR3 nucleotides are TGTGCCAGCAGCTTAGCGGGACAGGTCGGAACTGAAGCTTTCTTT.

The V call is TRBV6-1, the J call TRBJ2-5; the match to TRBD2 covers 7 bases. The CDR3 runs to 16 residues. The V gene end was trimmed by 7 bases and the J gene end by 5 bases; junction bases not matched to a gene: 16. The V gene's germline CDR1 is MNHNS and CDR2 SASEGT. CDR3 sequence reads: CASTDHGRGAGETQYF. CDR3 DNA: TGTGCCAGCACTGACCATGGGAGGGGCGCGGGGGAGACCCAGTACTTC.

The chain combines TRBV6-1 with TRBJ2-1, with D possibly being TRBD2 (6 bases). The length of the CDR3 is 14 residues. Trimming took off 9 bases at V and 9 bases at J, with 21 bases between the two ends. Germline V gene sequence: CDR1 MNHNS, CDR2 SASEGT. The chain's CDR3 is CASVYESLGGEQFF. Here the CDR3 DNA reads TGTGCCAGTGTGTACGAGTCCTTGGGAGGTGAGCAGTTCTTC.